This note documents a single TCR beta chain sequence. No cognate antigen has been identified for it. Base qualities are not at hand, and no much larger clone is one base apart. The germline V gene encodes CDR1 MGHRA and CDR2 YSYEKL. From its cysteine to its phenylalanine, the CDR3 spans 15 amino acids. The retained sequence is limited to the CDR3, 45 bases, with the frame set at the first base. A distance of 22 bases separates the germline ends of V and J, which lose 8 bases and 6 bases respectively. TCRbeta CDR3 regions were amplified from genomic DNA using the immunoSEQ Assay, a bias-controlled multiplex PCR. Regarding the original processing steps: The number of nucleated cells in each sample was estimated from the amplification of reference gene primers within the assay. To quantify the absolute abundance of each unique TCRbeta CDR3 rearrangement, sequence reads were collapsed and filtered. For each sample, productive Simpson clonality was calculated by taking the square root of Simpson's diversity index across productive rearrangements. In its TCRdb copy, this immuneACCESS table keeps in-frame sequences only and misses some clones. Where compared with another copy, unresolved V genes explain less than half of these, and the others have no known cause. V, J and clone size were drawn from that table, and D and trimming were deduced from the DNA. Across this sample there are about 140,000 clones, with 84% seen only once. The leading ten clones occupy less than 4% of the sample.

Whole blood was collected in K2EDTA tubes by collaborating institutions according to the institutions' own protocols. For TCRbeta analysis, collaborators shipped samples in one of three forms: frozen whole blood, isolated PBMCs, or DNA extracted from either of those sample types. This specimen belongs to a study of blood T cell repertoires in COVID-19 (dated by TCRdb to about 2020). At the level of the whole study: Collaborator samples came from the United States, Italy and Spain and covered acute and convalescent phases of COVID-19. The repertoires were released in a freely available public database meant as a resource for research on the immune response to SARS-CoV-2. The samples were drawn from two sources: the first 160 participants of the ongoing ImmuneRACE study, and 1,254 subjects contributed by 6 global collaborators. The sample metadata nearly always contained a de-identified subject ID, COVID-19 status, age in years and sex. Where available, HLA class I and class II types were obtained from metadata supplied by the sample provider rather than from assay-based typing. The material from the prospective study consisted of cDNA or gDNA derived from T cells, B-cell-depleted T cells, or PBMCs. The dataset comprised deeply sampled blood TCRbeta repertoires from subjects exposed to, actively infected with, or recovered from COVID-19.

The full study reports these points: Clinical and demographic metadata were provided uncurated, with the amount varying by source and participant.

The chain couples TRBV4-1 to TRBJ2-5, and possibly TRBD2, on 5 matching bases. Sequencing was carried out using peripheral blood. The sequence derives from a woman aged 60-70 years with acute or convalescent COVID-19. In nucleotides, the sequence is TGCGCCAGCTCCCCGCAAATTGGATTCGGGAAGACCCAGTACTTC. The encoded protein is CASSPQIGFGKTQYF.